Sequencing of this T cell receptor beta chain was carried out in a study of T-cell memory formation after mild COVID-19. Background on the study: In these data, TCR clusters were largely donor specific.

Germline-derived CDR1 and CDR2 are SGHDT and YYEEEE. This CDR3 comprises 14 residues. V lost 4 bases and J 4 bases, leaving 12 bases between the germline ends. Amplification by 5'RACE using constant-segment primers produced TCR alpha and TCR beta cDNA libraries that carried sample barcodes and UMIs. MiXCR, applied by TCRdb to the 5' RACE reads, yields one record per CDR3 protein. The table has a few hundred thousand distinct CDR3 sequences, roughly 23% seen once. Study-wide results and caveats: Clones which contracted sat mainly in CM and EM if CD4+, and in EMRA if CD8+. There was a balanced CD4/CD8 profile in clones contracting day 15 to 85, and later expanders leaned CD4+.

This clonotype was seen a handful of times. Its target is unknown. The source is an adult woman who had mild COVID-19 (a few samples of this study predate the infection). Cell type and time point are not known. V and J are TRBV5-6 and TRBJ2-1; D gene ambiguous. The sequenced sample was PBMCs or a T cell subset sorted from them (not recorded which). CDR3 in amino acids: CASSRRVTYNEQFF. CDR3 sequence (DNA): TGTGCCAGCAGCCGGCGCGTCACTTACAATGAGCAGTTCTTC.